The 25 T cell receptor beta chains below all came from one sample that was sequenced in a study of CD8 T cells in Susac syndrome (dated by TCRdb to 2018 to 2020). Libraries were built with the immunoSEQ multiplex PCR assay. RNA was extracted using the RNeasy kit, and roughly 0.45 to 1 microgram was reverse transcribed with random hexamers. TCRdb reprocessing: public reads trimmed at Q25 with fastp, clones called with MiXCR, in-frame beta chains kept. Records with the same CDR3 protein are collapsed into one entry carrying the most frequent genes and DNA. The sample table shows 71,000 or so distinct CDR3 sequences, and 90% to 95% are seen once. Of the sample, less than 0.19% is held by the ten largest clones. Sequenced material: CD4+ T cells from PBMCs. Receptor source: a human donor with Susac syndrome.

A single count supports this clonotype. The J gene is TRBJ1-2, the V gene TRBV7-3; D is possibly TRBD1 (5 bases). V lost 5 bases and J 0 bases, leaving 7 bases between the germline ends. There are 13 residues in the CDR3. Germline V CDR1 and CDR2: SGHTA, FQGTGA. As DNA, the CDR3 is TGTGCCAGCAGCCGGGACTCTAACTATGGCTACACCTTC. This gives the protein CASSRDSNYGYTF.

This chain joins TRBV20-1 and TRBJ2-5; TRBD2 matches at 8 bases. J lost 2 bases, V lost 6 bases, and 8 bases had no gene match. CDR3 size: 14 residues. CDR1 and CDR2 (germline): DFQATT, SNEGSKA (reference sequence). CDR3 region: CSARGGNSQETQYF. In nucleotides, the CDR3 is TGCAGTGCACGGGGGGGGAACTCTCAAGAGACCCAGTACTTC.

This rearrangement joins TRBV20-1 to TRBJ2-3; 8 nucleotides agree with TRBD2. The germline gives CDR1 DFQATT, CDR2 SNEGSKA (reference sequence). The CDR3 covers 13 residues. V was pared by 6 bases and J by 5 bases, with 7 bases of the junction left unmatched. CDR3 DNA sequence: TGCAGTGCCCGAGCGGGGGCGAGAGATACGCAGTATTTT. Residues: CSARAGARDTQYF.

The chain links TRBV7-2 to TRBJ1-1; a weak D match, TRBD1 (5 bases). Germline CDR1 and CDR2: SGHTA and FQGNSA. V shed 0 bases and J shed 2 bases, with 10 bases lying between them. The CDR3 length is 15 residues. The CDR3 nucleotides read TGTGCCAGCAGCTTAGCGCACAGGACAAACACTGAAGCTTTCTTT. Translating it yields CASSLAHRTNTEAFF.

The V call is TRBV3-1, the J call TRBJ1-5; a possible D gene is TRBD1 (6 bases). The germline V gene has CDR1 LGHDT and CDR2 YNNKEL (reference sequence). Trimming removed 2 bases from V and 5 bases from J, with 16 bases in between. The CDR3 has 16 amino acids. The CDR3 protein is CASSQFFGRGDQPQHF. DNA for the CDR3: TGTGCCAGCAGCCAATTTTTTGGCAGGGGAGATCAGCCCCAGCATTTT.

V usage is TRBV24-1 and J usage is TRBJ2-1, with 7 bases aligning to TRBD2. Germline V gene sequence: CDR1 KGHDR, CDR2 SFDVKD. The ends lost 7 bases at V and 0 bases at J; junction bases unmatched: 5. CDR3 length: 15 residues. The CDR3 DNA is TGTGCCACCAGCGGAGCGGGGAGCTCCTACAATGAGCAGTTCTTC. It encodes CATSGAGSSYNEQFF.

The rearrangement uses TRBV18 and TRBJ2-3; no firm D call. The CDR3 contains 13 residues. The germline V gene has CDR1 KGHSH and CDR2 LQKENI. Trimming removed 1 base at V and 6 bases at J, with 8 bases between. The CDR3 sequence: CASSPQDGDTQYF. DNA of the CDR3: TGTGCCAGCTCACCACAAGACGGGGATACGCAGTATTTT.

V and J are TRBV5-1 and TRBJ1-1; 7 bases line up with TRBD1. The CDR3 covers 15 residues. The V segment lost 1 base and the J segment 2 bases; nucleotides outside the gene matches: 5. Germline-derived CDR1 and CDR2 are SGHRS and YFSETQ. CDR3 in amino acids: CASSLLGTDNTEAFF. The CDR3 DNA is TGCGCCAGCAGCTTGCTAGGGACAGACAACACTGAAGCTTTCTTT.

The gene calls are TRBV6-5 and TRBJ2-7, with 8 bases fitting TRBD1. Trimming removed 6 bases from V and 2 bases from J; junction bases left unmatched: 3. The germline V gene has CDR1 MNHEY and CDR2 SVGAGI. The CDR3 covers 13 residues. CDR3 nucleotide sequence: TGTGCCAGCAGGGACAGGGATGCCTACGAGCAGTACTTC. Its translation: CASRDRDAYEQYF.

The gene calls are TRBV13 and TRBJ1-1; 7 bases line up with TRBD1. This CDR3 comprises 14 residues. Trimming at V came to 4 bases and at J to 7 bases, leaving 9 bases not matched to a gene. Germline CDR1 PRHDT, CDR2 FYEKMQ (reference sequence). CDR3 sequence reads: CASSSRIQGIEAFF. CDR3 bases: TGTGCCAGCAGCTCGAGAATACAGGGGATTGAAGCTTTCTTT.

V gene TRBV27 combines with J gene TRBJ2-7, with D perhaps TRBD1 (6 bases). V was shortened by 6 bases and J by 2 bases, with 14 bases between the two germline ends. This CDR3 comprises 14 residues. Germline V gives CDR1 MNHEY, CDR2 SMNVEV (reference sequence). The CDR3 sequence: CASRNPGVPYEQYF. DNA for the CDR3: TGTGCCAGCAGGAATCCAGGGGTCCCCTACGAGCAGTACTTC.

This chain connects TRBV7-9 to TRBJ2-7, with 7 bases that match TRBD1. Unmatched junction bases numbered 8, after V lost 6 bases and J lost 6 bases. CDR3 length: 13 amino acids. The V gene's germline CDR1 is SEHNR and CDR2 FQNEAQ (reference sequence). For the CDR3, the DNA is TGTGCCAGCAGTCTTACAGGGGTGGGCGAGCAGTACTTC. Encoded protein: CASSLTGVGEQYF. The variable domain in full, with the rest retrieved from reference TRBV7-9 and TRBJ2-7, is DTGVSQNPRHKITKRGQNVTFRCDPISEHNRLYWYRQTLGQGPEFLTYFQNEAQLEKSRLLSDRFSAERPKGSFSTLEIQRTEQGDSAMYLCASSLTGVGEQYFGPGTRLTVT.

The chain combines TRBV20-1 with TRBJ1-1; perhaps TRBD1 as D (5 bases). Trimming removed 6 bases from V and 8 bases from J, with 16 bases in between. Germline V gives CDR1 DFQATT, CDR2 SNEGSKA (reference sequence). CDR3 length equals 12 residues. This chain's CDR3 is CSAQVPGTEAFF. In nucleotides, the CDR3 is TGCAGTGCCCAAGTTCCAGGGACGGAAGCTTTCTTT.

The gene calls are TRBV10-3 and TRBJ1-1; 7 bases match TRBD1. The CDR3 totals 15 residues. With 5 bases clipped from V and 3 bases from J, the junction kept 9 bases outside the gene matches. Germline V gene lookup returns CDR1 ENHRY and CDR2 SYGVKD. CDR3 amino acids: CAISPARGIDTEAFF. The DNA of the CDR3 is TGTGCCATCAGTCCGGCCAGGGGGATTGACACTGAAGCTTTCTTT.

This sequence joins TRBV12-3 or TRBV12-4 and TRBJ1-6; D not certain. Trimming removed 4 bases at V and 0 bases at J, with 4 bases between. CDR3 length equals 14 residues. CDR3 residues: CASSSNSYNSPLHF. The CDR3 DNA reads as TGTGCCAGCAGTTCCAACTCCTATAATTCACCCCTCCACTTT.

The chain recombines TRBV28 with TRBJ2-1; 7 nucleotides align to TRBD1. Trimming cost V 4 bases and J 12 bases; bases outside gene matches: 9. This CDR3 region has 13 residues. Per germline, CDR1 MDHEN and CDR2 SYDVKM. The CDR3 protein is CASSSDRAGRQFF. CDR3 sequence (DNA): TGTGCCAGCAGTTCCGACAGGGCTGGGAGGCAGTTCTTC.

The CDR3 loop is CSASTGTSSTDTQYF. The CDR3, as DNA: TGCAGTGCTAGTACCGGGACTAGCTCCACAGATACGCAGTATTTT. The genes are TRBV20-1 and TRBJ2-3, with TRBD2 identical over 9 bases. With V trimmed by 3 bases and J by 2 bases, 6 bases remained unmatched. This CDR3 contains 15 residues. Per germline, CDR1 DFQATT and CDR2 SNEGSKA (reference sequence).

The chain links TRBV12-3 or TRBV12-4 to TRBJ1-1; TRBD1 matches 7 bases. The ends lost 2 bases at V and 8 bases at J; junction bases unmatched: 5. The CDR3 has 13 amino acids. CDR3 nucleotide sequence: TGTGCCAGCAGTTTAAGTGGGACAGCCGAAGCTTTCTTT. This translates into CASSLSGTAEAFF.

The CDR3 DNA follows: TGCAGTGCTATAAAAGGGGGAGGAAGGGTAGGGTCACCCCTCCACTTT. It encodes CSAIKGGGRVGSPLHF. This rearrangement joins TRBV20-1 to TRBJ1-6; tentative D call: TRBD1 (6 bases). CDR1 is DFQATT, CDR2 SNEGSKA, per germline (reference sequence). The ends were cut back, 4 bases at V and 10 bases at J, with 23 bases in the middle. The CDR3 length is 16 residues.

The chain is built from TRBV7-8 and TRBJ1-1; D may be TRBD1 (5 bases). V lost 6 bases to trimming and J lost 3 bases, with 20 bases between them. This CDR3 has 16 amino acids. Germline assignment: CDR1 SGHVS and CDR2 FQNEAQ. CDR3 sequence reads: CASRPKMGEEDTEAFF. CDR3 nucleotides: TGTGCCAGCAGGCCTAAGATGGGGGAGGAGGACACTGAAGCTTTCTTT.

The rearrangement uses TRBV29-1 and TRBJ2-3; D tentatively fits TRBD1 or TRBD2 (5 bases each). Deletions cut 6 bases from V and 8 bases from J, with 24 bases between. The V gene's germline CDR1 is SQVTM and CDR2 ANQGSEA. The CDR3 runs 15 residues. DNA of the CDR3: TGCAGCGTGTCCCCGGGACGCCTTCCCCCTGGTACGCAGTATTTT. Translating gives CSVSPGRLPPGTQYF.

The rearrangement joins TRBV7-3 to TRBJ1-6; TRBD1 agrees at 7 bases. V was pared by 5 bases and J by 8 bases, with 3 bases of the junction left unmatched. The CDR3 totals 13 residues. CDR1 and CDR2 from the germline V gene are SGHTA and FQGTGA. The CDR3 region is CASSAGTDSPLHF. The CDR3 DNA reads as TGTGCCAGCAGCGCTGGGACAGATTCACCCCTCCACTTT.

The chain combines TRBV2 with TRBJ1-5, with no clear D. V lost 4 bases, J lost 0 bases, and 10 bases lay in between. The CDR3 has 15 residues. CDR1 and CDR2 (germline): SNHLY, FYNNEI. CDR3 in DNA: TGTGCCAGCAGTGTCAACAGCTATAGCAATCAGCCCCAGCATTTT. Residues: CASSVNSYSNQPQHF.

The chain combines TRBV6-5 with TRBJ1-2; TRBD1 is a possible D gene (6 bases). The CDR3 sequence is 14 residues long. The V gene lost 2 bases and the J gene lost 8 bases, with 15 bases spanning the gap. Germline lookup yields CDR1 MNHEY and CDR2 SVGAGI. CDR3 sequence (DNA): TGTGCCAGCAGTTACGGGGACACCCGGTACGGCTACACCTTC. Residues: CASSYGDTRYGYTF.

The J gene is TRBJ2-2, the V gene TRBV4-3, with D perhaps TRBD1 (6 bases). CDR1 and CDR2 (germline): LGHNA, YSLEER. This CDR3 contains 17 residues. V was cut by 0 bases and J by 5 bases, with 16 bases left in between. The CDR3 protein is CASSQEFGTGQTGELFF. CDR3 in DNA: TGCGCCAGCAGCCAAGAATTTGGTACAGGGCAAACCGGGGAGCTGTTTTTT.